These 25 T cell receptor beta chains share one sample of origin, sequenced in a study of neurological immune-mediated disorders (dated by TCRdb to the late 2010s). Libraries came from 5' RACE. Sequencing used an Illumina HiSeq 2500. TCRdb handled the public reads itself, with Q25 trimming in fastp and clone calling in MiXCR, and kept productive beta chains. For every CDR3 protein sequence, its rows merge into one entry that carries the most common genes and DNA. Here the sample has about 92,000 distinct CDR3 sequences; roughly 3.3% occur a single time. Around 3.1% of the sample comes from the top ten. Sequencing was done on a sample of PBMCs. These receptors came from a woman in her forties or fifties with multiple sclerosis.

This clonotype has ten or more counts. V is TRBV7-9 and J is TRBJ2-7, with 10 nucleotides matching TRBD2. Germline-derived CDR1 and CDR2 are SEHNR and FQNEAQ (reference sequence). Germline trimming cut 5 bases from V and 3 bases from J; bases unmatched to any gene: 10. This CDR3 spans 16 amino acids. The CDR3 DNA is TGTGCCAGCAGCGGCGAGGGAGCGGGAGGGGACTACGAGCAGTACTTC. Amino acid sequence: CASSGEGAGGDYEQYF.

This clonotype was found many times. The chain uses TRBV20-1 and TRBJ2-5; no clear D. Trimming removed 4 bases at V and 4 bases at J, with 10 bases between. Germline CDR1 is DFQATT and CDR2 is SNEGSKA (reference sequence). The CDR3 length is 12 residues. The CDR3 bases are TGCAGTGCTATAGGGCCGGCAGAGACCCAGTACTTC. Translated: CSAIGPAETQYF.

This clonotype was counted at least ten times. This chain links TRBV12-3 or TRBV12-4 with TRBJ2-2; D unresolved. Trimming removed 1 base at V and 6 bases at J, with 9 bases between. The CDR3 extends over 14 amino acids. CDR3 residues: CASSLEVPAGELFF. The CDR3 nucleotides read TGTGCCAGCAGTTTAGAGGTGCCCGCCGGGGAGCTGTTTTTT.

This clonotype came up many times. J is TRBJ1-1 and V is TRBV4-1; possible D gene TRBD1, 5 bases. V was shortened by 0 bases and J by 14 bases, with 16 bases between the two germline ends. This CDR3 is 13 amino acids long. Germline values: CDR1 MGHRA, CDR2 YSYEKL. The CDR3 region is CASSQDGAGRKFF. The CDR3, as DNA: TGCGCCAGCAGCCAAGATGGCGCAGGGAGAAAGTTCTTT.

The rearrangement joins TRBV7-2 to TRBJ1-4, with 10 positions matching TRBD1. The CDR3 contains 14 residues. Unmatched junction bases numbered 6, after V lost 5 bases and J lost 9 bases. Germline V gene data show CDR1 as SGHTA and CDR2 as FQGNSA. For the CDR3, the DNA is TGTGCCAGCAGCCCAGGGACAGGGGAAAAAAAACTGTTTTTT. Translating it yields CASSPGTGEKKLFF.

This clonotype was recorded a few times. The gene calls are TRBV29-1 and TRBJ2-3, with 8 bases lining up with TRBD2. The germline gives CDR1 SQVTM, CDR2 ANQGSEA. Losses at the gene ends were 3 bases for V and 0 bases for J; bases not matched to a gene: 5. CDR3 size: 15 residues. This chain's CDR3 is CSVEASGGSTDTQYF. The CDR3 nucleotides read TGCAGCGTTGAGGCCAGCGGGGGCAGCACAGATACGCAGTATTTT.

The sample holds many counts of this clonotype. The J gene is TRBJ2-1, the V gene TRBV5-1, with 7 bases aligning to TRBD2. V lost 6 bases and J lost 2; bases outside the gene matches: 5. Germline-derived CDR1 and CDR2 are SGHRS and YFSETQ. The CDR3 is made up of 14 amino acids. CDR3 sequence (DNA): TGCGCCAGCACCCTGGGGGGGGCCTACAATGAGCAGTTCTTC. Protein sequence: CASTLGGAYNEQFF. Using reference TRBV5-1 and TRBJ2-1 for the parts outside the CDR3, the full variable domain is KAGVTQTPRYLIKTRGQQVTLSCSPISGHRSVSWYQQTPGQGLQFLFEYFSETQRNKGNFPGRFSGRQFSNSRSEMNVSTLELGDSALYLCASTLGGAYNEQFFGPGTRLTVL.

As for this clonotype: Possible read error: a much larger clone is one base away. Here the CDR3 reads CASSYADRVGGEQFF. The DNA for the CDR3 is TGTGCCAGCAGCTACGCGGACAGGGTTGGCGGTGAGCAGTTCTTC. The chain links TRBV7-8 to TRBJ2-1; 8 nucleotides line up with TRBD1. V trimming: 4 bases; J trimming: 9 bases; junction bases outside the gene matches: 11. CDR3 length: 15 residues. The germline CDR1 and CDR2 sequences are SGHVS and FQNEAQ.

This clonotype was seen many times. The rearrangement links TRBV12-3 or TRBV12-4 to TRBJ1-5; 12 nucleotides line up with TRBD1. The CDR3 extends over 17 amino acids. V lost 7 bases, J lost 4 bases, and 11 bases stayed unmatched. The CDR3 DNA sequence: TGTGCCAGCATTAAAACCGGGACAGGGGGCCTAAATCAGCCCCAGCATTTT. Protein sequence: CASIKTGTGGLNQPQHF.

This clonotype was found many times. This chain links TRBV9 with TRBJ2-6; 7 bases agree with TRBD1. Trimming removed 3 bases from V and 0 bases from J; junction bases left unmatched: 9. This CDR3 has 18 residues. The germline V gene has CDR1 SGDLS and CDR2 YYNGEE. In nucleotides, the CDR3 is TGTGCCAGCAGCGCCCAAGAGACAGGGAGCTCTGGGGCCAACGTCCTGACTTTC. Translation gives CASSAQETGSSGANVLTF.

This clonotype showed up many times. The chain carries TRBV7-2 and TRBJ2-3; TRBD2 matches at 12 bases. The CDR3 length is 17 residues. V dropped 2 bases and J dropped 0; count of bases not matched to a gene: 3. Looked up from germline, CDR1 is SGHTA and CDR2 is FQGNSA. As DNA, the CDR3 is TGTGCCAGCAGCTTACCTAGCGGGGGGGTGAGCACAGATACGCAGTATTTT. This gives the protein CASSLPSGGVSTDTQYF.

In this sample, this clonotype turned up many times. The chain links TRBV7-9 to TRBJ1-4; TRBD1 matches 11 bases. The V and J ends lost 4 bases and 8 bases, in that order; junction bases with no gene match: 3. The germline V gene has CDR1 SEHNR and CDR2 FQNEAQ (reference sequence). This CDR3 is built from 14 residues. CDR3 DNA: TGTGCCAGCAGCTCGGACAGGGGGCGCGAAAAACTGTTTTTT. Translating gives CASSSDRGREKLFF.

This clonotype was found many times. The DNA for the CDR3 is TGTGCCAGCAGCCTCGGATATATTAGTCCTACAAACCCGAACACCGGGGAGCTGTTTTTT. Translation: CASSLGYISPTNPNTGELFF. The chain joins TRBV5-6 to TRBJ2-2; D uncertain. The germline gives CDR1 SGHDT, CDR2 YYEEEE. This CDR3 is built from 20 residues. Trimming shortened V by 4 bases and J by 0 bases, and 25 bases separated the two germline ends.

This clonotype was counted many times. The V gene is TRBV20-1, the J gene TRBJ2-3, with a weak D call TRBD2 (6 bases). The germline gives CDR1 DFQATT, CDR2 SNEGSKA (reference sequence). This CDR3 has 13 amino acids. CDR3 loop: CSQRRGNTDTQYF. CDR3 DNA: TGCAGCCAGCGGCGGGGAAACACAGATACGCAGTATTTT.

This clonotype came up many times. The chain joins TRBV27 to TRBJ1-6; no firm D call. The CDR3 is 14 amino acids. Germline-derived CDR1 and CDR2 are MNHEY and SMNVEV (reference sequence). The V end lost 6 bases, the J end lost 7 bases, and 13 bases lay between the germline ends. The CDR3 DNA follows: TGTGCCAGCAGGCCCGCTTCTATCAATTCACCCCTCCACTTT. It yields the protein CASRPASINSPLHF.

This clonotype has at least ten counts. The chain uses TRBV5-1 and TRBJ1-5, with 8 nucleotides matching TRBD1. V lost 4 bases, J lost 0 bases, and 3 bases stayed unmatched. This CDR3 is built from 15 residues. Germline CDR1 and CDR2: SGHRS and YFSETQ. The DNA of the CDR3 is TGCGCCAGCAGCGCACAGGGGGATAGCAATCAGCCCCAGCATTTT. This gives the protein CASSAQGDSNQPQHF.

This clonotype showed up many times. The J gene is TRBJ1-6, the V gene TRBV6-5; D remains unclear. V lost 0 bases and J lost 6, with 12 bases in between. The CDR3 has 16 residues. The germline V gene has CDR1 MNHEY and CDR2 SVGAGI. The CDR3, as DNA: TGTGCCAGCAGTTACTCTTCGCCAAGACCTAATTCACCCCTCCACTTT. Its translation: CASSYSSPRPNSPLHF.

This clonotype appeared many times. V usage is TRBV7-3 and J usage is TRBJ2-1; D remains unclear. The length of the CDR3 is 17 residues. From germline, CDR1 is SGHTA and CDR2 FQGTGA. V was shortened by 4 bases and J by 7 bases, with 23 bases between the two germline ends. The CDR3 loop is CASSSIPGAAGTNEQFF. The CDR3 nucleotides are TGTGCCAGCAGCTCAATCCCTGGCGCGGCCGGAACGAATGAGCAGTTCTTC.

V gene TRBV16 combines with J gene TRBJ2-2; D gene unclear. The germline gives CDR1 KGHSY, CDR2 FQNENV. Trimming removed 7 bases at V and 1 base at J, with 7 bases between. The CDR3 is 13 residues long. The CDR3 here is CASTYKNTGELFF. The CDR3, as DNA: TGTGCCAGCACCTACAAGAACACCGGGGAGCTGTTTTTT.

The sample holds many counts of this clonotype. The CDR3 region is CASSLEFRAGELFF. In DNA, the CDR3 is TGTGCCAGCAGCTTAGAATTCAGGGCTGGGGAGCTGTTTTTT. The chain is built from TRBV7-2 and TRBJ2-2; TRBD1 might be the D (5 bases). The CDR3 contains 14 residues. Germline-derived CDR1 and CDR2 are SGHTA and FQGNSA. V gave up 1 base and J gave up 8 bases, with 11 bases separating them.

This clonotype was counted ten times or more. The chain couples TRBV7-3 to TRBJ2-1; the D is unclear. CDR3 length: 13 residues. V was cut by 5 bases and J by 8 bases, with 13 bases left in between. Per the germline V gene, CDR1 is SGHTA and CDR2 is FQGTGA. In DNA, the CDR3 is TGTGCCAGCAGCCTAGACCATTACTATGAGCAGTTCTTC. It codes for CASSLDHYYEQFF.

At least ten counts were recorded for this clonotype. The V gene is TRBV5-1, the J gene TRBJ1-2, with a possible D match to TRBD1 (5 bases). CDR1 SGHRS and CDR2 YFSETQ come from the germline V gene. The CDR3 has 13 amino acids. V gave up 4 bases and J gave up 8 bases, with 15 bases separating them. CDR3 nucleotides: TGCGCCAGCAGCCCGGTTGGGGGTAGGGGCTACACCTTC. Translation: CASSPVGGRGYTF.

This clonotype was seen at least ten times. CDR3 nucleotides: TGTGCCAGCAGCTTGGGGGGGGCCCTTGGGGAGGAAAAACTGTTTTTT. Its translation: CASSLGGALGEEKLFF. V usage is TRBV7-6 and J usage is TRBJ1-4, with a possible D match to TRBD1 (6 bases). The CDR3 loop spans 16 amino acids. V dropped 3 bases and J dropped 8 bases, with 19 bases sitting between them. CDR1 is SGHVS, CDR2 FNYEAQ, per germline. Filled out from reference TRBV7-6 and TRBJ1-4, the complete variable domain reads GAGVSQSPRYKVTKRGQDVALRCDPISGHVSLYWYRQALGQGPEFLTYFNYEAQQDKSGLPNDRFSAERPEGSISTLTIQRTEQRDSAMYRCASSLGGALGEEKLFFGSGTQLSVL.

The sample holds many counts of this clonotype. This chain joins TRBV29-1 and TRBJ2-5; 14 nucleotides align to TRBD2. V was pared by 6 bases and J by 1 base, with 7 bases of the junction left unmatched. CDR1 and CDR2 from the germline V gene are SQVTM and ANQGSEA. The CDR3 is 16 amino acids. The CDR3 loop is CSVRGTSGGSQETQYF. As DNA, the CDR3 is TGCAGCGTCCGAGGGACTAGCGGGGGATCCCAAGAGACCCAGTACTTC.

Ten or more counts support this clonotype. V usage is TRBV5-1 and J usage is TRBJ2-7; D call uncertain. Trimming removed 1 base from V and 5 bases from J, with 10 bases in between. Germline loops: CDR1 SGHRS, CDR2 YFSETQ. CDR3 length equals 13 residues. CDR3 sequence: CASSLTGYHEQYF. CDR3 nucleotide sequence: TGCGCCAGCAGCTTGACCGGGTATCACGAGCAGTACTTC.